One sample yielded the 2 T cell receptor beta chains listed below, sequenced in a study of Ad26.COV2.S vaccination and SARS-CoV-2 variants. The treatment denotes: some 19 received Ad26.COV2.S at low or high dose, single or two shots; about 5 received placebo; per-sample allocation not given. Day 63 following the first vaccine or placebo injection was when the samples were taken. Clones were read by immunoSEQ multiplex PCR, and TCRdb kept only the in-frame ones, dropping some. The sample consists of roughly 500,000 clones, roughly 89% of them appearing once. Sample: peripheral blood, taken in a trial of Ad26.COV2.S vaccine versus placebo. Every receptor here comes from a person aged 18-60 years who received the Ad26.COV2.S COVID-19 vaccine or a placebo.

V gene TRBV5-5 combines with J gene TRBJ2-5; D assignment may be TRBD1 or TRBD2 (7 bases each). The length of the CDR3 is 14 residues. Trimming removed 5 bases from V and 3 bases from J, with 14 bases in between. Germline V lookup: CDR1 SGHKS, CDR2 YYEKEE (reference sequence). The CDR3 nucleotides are TGTGCCAGCAGTCGGGGAGGGACAGAAGAGACCCAGTACTTC. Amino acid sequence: CASSRGGTEETQYF.

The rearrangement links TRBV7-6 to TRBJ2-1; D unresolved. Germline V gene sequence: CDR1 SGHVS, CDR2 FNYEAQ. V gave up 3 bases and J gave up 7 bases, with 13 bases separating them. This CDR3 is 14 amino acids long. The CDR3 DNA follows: TGTGCCAGCAGCTTTCCCCAGCTGGGTAATGAGCAGTTCTTC. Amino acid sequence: CASSFPQLGNEQFF.